These 3 T cell receptor beta chains originate from one sample sequenced in a study of T-cell memory formation after mild COVID-19. TCRdb reanalysed the 5' RACE reads using MiXCR and keeps one entry per CDR3 protein. The profile shows more than 300,000 distinct CDR3 sequences, around a fifth of them singletons. Sequenced sample: PBMCs or a T cell subset sorted from them (not recorded which). The receptor source for this set is a young man who had mild COVID-19 (a few samples of this study predate the infection). Cell type and time point are not known.

This clonotype showed up just a few times. V gene TRBV29-1 combines with J gene TRBJ1-1; D possibly corresponds to TRBD1 (5 bases). This CDR3 is built from 14 residues. V dropped 5 bases and J dropped 1 base, with 14 bases sitting between them. Germline CDR1 and CDR2: SQVTM and ANQGSEA. The CDR3 spells CSVWAVDKNTEAFF. In nucleotides, the CDR3 is TGCAGCGTTTGGGCTGTGGACAAGAACACTGAAGCTTTCTTT. The entire variable domain, with the rest obtained from reference TRBV29-1 and TRBJ1-1, is as follows: SAVISQKPSRDICQRGTSLTIQCQVDSQVTMMFWYRQQPGQSLTLIATANQGSEATYESGFVIDKFPISRPNLTFSTLTVSNMSPEDSSIYLCSVWAVDKNTEAFFGQGTRLTVV.

The table lists this clonotype with a count of one. A junction boundary mismatches the germline segment, possibly from a read error. The chain carries TRBV12-3 or TRBV12-4 and TRBJ1-2; 7 bases fit TRBD1. The CDR3 length is 13 residues. The CDR3 sequence is CAISTTGFYGYTF. CDR3 nucleotide sequence: TGTGCCATCAGTACGACAGGGTTCTATGGCTACACCTTC.

In its sample, this clonotype was seen a few times. The chain couples TRBV12-3 or TRBV12-4 to TRBJ2-1; D unresolved. The CDR3 is 16 amino acids. V was clipped by 4 bases and J by 0 bases, with 13 bases between them. The CDR3 spells CASSSFEVSSYNEQFF. The CDR3 coding sequence is TGTGCCAGCAGTTCGTTTGAGGTGAGCTCCTACAATGAGCAGTTCTTC.